This TCR beta chain was identified during a study of cytomegalovirus exposure and HLA in healthy donors. At the level of the study: A prior analysis found 117 million unique TCR beta sequences from 170 million or so T cells.

Use of 60 Vbeta and 13 Jbeta primers characterized the PCR. The repertoire was sequenced with immunoSEQ multiplex PCR; TCRdb's copy has only in-frame clones and lacks some. The sample shows about 200,000 clones, about 86% of them seen only once. Study-level results: Several of the most significant clusters appeared, in a later analysis, to be linked to common viral pathogens. TCR beta chains numbering more than 150 were designated cytomegalovirus-associated.

This CDR3 has 17 amino acids. Germline V CDR1 and CDR2: MGHDK, SYGVNS. After removal of 11 bases from V and 0 bases from J, the junction contained 13 bases not matched to a gene. Concerning this clone: What it binds is not known.

The V and J genes are TRBV25-1 and TRBJ2-5; TRBD2 agrees at 12 bases. The sequence derives from a woman in her 30s in good health and CMV-seronegative. Sequences were obtained from PBMCs. This CDR3 is CAPQETSGGLYQETQYF. The DNA for the CDR3 is TGTGCCCCACAGGAGACTAGCGGGGGCCTTTACCAAGAGACCCAGTACTTC.